The 27 T cell receptor beta chains below were found in one sample sequenced in a study of T cells in Graves' hyperthyroidism and ophthalmopathy. The CDR3 regions of TCR beta were amplified from RNA transcripts. HTBI primers drove first-round RT-PCR of the TCR CDR3. TCRdb independently ran MiXCR on the multiplex PCR reads; one entry per CDR3 protein. The sample yields about 380,000 distinct CDR3 sequences, approximately 14% seen once. The sequenced material came from blood. The origin of the receptors is a woman aged 55-70 years with Graves' hyperthyroidism.

This clonotype occurred a few times. CDR3 nucleotides: TGCGCCAGCAGTGGGCCCTACAATGAGCAGTTCTTC. This sequence encodes CASSGPYNEQFF. The chain has TRBV10-1 and TRBJ2-1; D not resolved. Trimming removed 4 bases at V and 2 bases at J, with 3 bases between. The germline CDR1 and CDR2 sequences are WNHNN and SYGVQD (reference sequence). The CDR3 spans 12 residues.

This clonotype was observed a few times. The rearrangement uses TRBV28 and TRBJ2-7, with D perhaps matching TRBD1 (5 bases). V lost 7 bases and J 6 bases, leaving 13 bases between the germline ends. Germline-derived CDR1 and CDR2 are MDHEN and SYDVKM. This CDR3 is built from 12 residues. CDR3 loop: CASITGTGEQYF. CDR3 in DNA: TGTGCCAGCATTACAGGTACTGGCGAGCAGTACTTC.

This clonotype came up many times. The J gene is TRBJ1-1, the V gene TRBV27, with D unresolved. The CDR3 sequence is 14 residues long. V was pared by 1 base and J by 4 bases, with 10 bases between. Germline V lookup: CDR1 MNHEY, CDR2 SMNVEV (reference sequence). In nucleotides, the CDR3 is TGTGCCAGCAGTTTATATCAATGGGGCACTGAAGCTTTCTTT. Translated, it gives CASSLYQWGTEAFF.

This clonotype has a count of ten or more. The rearrangement links TRBV27 to TRBJ2-1; tentatively, D is TRBD2 (5 bases). Trimming stripped 5 bases from V and 5 bases from J, with 22 bases between. This CDR3 has 17 residues. Germline V gene lookup returns CDR1 MNHEY and CDR2 SMNVEV (reference sequence). The CDR3 bases are TGTGCCAGCAGTCAAAAACTCGAGGCGTTGGGAGACAATGAGCAGTTCTTC. Its protein product is CASSQKLEALGDNEQFF.

This clonotype was seen at least ten times. The rearrangement uses TRBV6-1 and TRBJ2-5; 9 nucleotides line up with TRBD2. Losses at the gene ends were 7 bases for V and 7 bases for J; bases not matched to a gene: 4. Germline CDR1 and CDR2: MNHNS and SASEGT. This CDR3 has 12 residues. Written as DNA, the CDR3 is TGTGCCAGCACTTGGCGGGAGGGGACCCAGTACTTC. This encodes CASTWREGTQYF.

This clonotype has only a few counts. V usage is TRBV19 and J usage is TRBJ2-5, with TRBD2 identical over 9 bases. Germline V gene lookup returns CDR1 LNHDA and CDR2 SQIVND (reference sequence). CDR3 length equals 13 residues. With V trimmed by 5 bases and J by 10 bases, 8 bases remained unmatched. CDR3 nucleotide sequence: TGTGCCAGTAGTCGGTTAGCGGGAGAGGGCCAGTACTTC. This translates into CASSRLAGEGQYF.

Worth noting for this clonotype: The CDR3 carries no conserved terminal phenylalanine or tryptophan, so it likely arises from a read error. CDR3 sequence: CASSLGGETEAFL. Written as DNA, the CDR3 is TGTGCCAGCAGCCTCGGGGGCGAGACTGAAGCTTTCCTT. The chain carries TRBV7-8 and TRBJ1-1; tentatively, D is TRBD1 (6 bases). V lost 5 bases, J lost 5 bases, and 12 bases lay in between. Germline V lookup: CDR1 SGHVS, CDR2 FQNEAQ. The CDR3 runs 13 residues.

This chain joins TRBV5-6 and TRBJ2-1; possibly TRBD2 for D (6 bases). V dropped 0 bases and J dropped 0 bases, with 10 bases sitting between them. Germline V CDR1 and CDR2: SGHDT, YYEEEE. The CDR3 spans 16 residues. The CDR3 sequence is CASSLAAGSSYNEQFF. CDR3 nucleotides: TGTGCCAGCAGCTTGGCGGCGGGAAGCTCCTACAATGAGCAGTTCTTC.

This clonotype was detected only a few times. The chain recombines TRBV6-5 with TRBJ2-2, with D perhaps matching TRBD2 (6 bases). The V gene lost 2 bases and the J gene lost 4 bases, with 14 bases spanning the gap. The germline gives CDR1 MNHEY, CDR2 SVGAGI. This CDR3 has 16 amino acids. CDR3 coding DNA: TGTGCCAGCAGTTACCCTATGGGGACTCGCACCGGGGAGCTGTTTTTT. Protein product: CASSYPMGTRTGELFF.

This clonotype was counted a few times. The chain uses TRBV10-1 and TRBJ2-7; D tentatively fits TRBD1 or TRBD2 (6 bases each). Trimming shortened V by 2 bases and J by 7 bases, and 18 bases separated the two germline ends. The CDR3 is 15 amino acids. Germline V gene lookup returns CDR1 WNHNN and CDR2 SYGVQD (reference sequence). CDR3 region: CASSELRGELGEQYF. The DNA of the CDR3 is TGCGCCAGCAGTGAGCTAAGGGGGGAGTTGGGAGAGCAGTACTTC.

This clonotype was recorded at least ten times. This chain joins TRBV7-2 and TRBJ2-5; D gene uncertain. Looked up from germline, CDR1 is SGHTA and CDR2 is FQGNSA. Trimming took off 0 bases at V and 0 bases at J, with 11 bases between the two ends. CDR3 length equals 16 residues. The CDR3 sequence: CASSLARLMYQETQYF. The CDR3 region has the DNA TGTGCCAGCAGCTTAGCGCGTCTAATGTACCAAGAGACCCAGTACTTC. The variable domain in full, completed from reference TRBV7-2 and TRBJ2-5, reads GAGVSQSPSNKVTEKGKDVELRCDPISGHTALYWYRQSLGQGLEFLIYFQGNSAPDKSGLPSDRFSAERTGGSVSTLTIQRTQQEDSAVYLCASSLARLMYQETQYFGPGTRLLVL.

This clonotype was observed many times. This chain uses TRBV12-3 or TRBV12-4 with TRBJ2-7; 12 bases fit TRBD2. The trim removed 7 bases at V and 6 bases at J, leaving 13 bases unmatched. This CDR3 spans 16 amino acids. CDR3 sequence: CASTLVGLAGNGEQYF. CDR3 sequence (DNA): TGTGCCAGCACCCTTGTTGGACTAGCGGGAAATGGCGAGCAGTACTTC.

The V and J genes are TRBV12-3 or TRBV12-4 and TRBJ1-2; 9 bases fit TRBD1. The CDR3 is made up of 13 amino acids. With 6 bases clipped from V and 9 bases from J, the junction kept 8 bases outside the gene matches. The DNA for the CDR3 is TGTGCCAGCAGGGAGGAACAGGGGGCAAGCTACACCTTC. This encodes CASREEQGASYTF.

There are a few counts of this clonotype. The CDR3 sequence: CASSRTHRGGQETQYF. The CDR3 DNA follows: TGTGCCAGCAGCCGTACCCACAGGGGGGGACAAGAGACCCAGTACTTC. The rearrangement links TRBV11-3 to TRBJ2-5; tentative D call: TRBD1 (8 bases). Germline V gives CDR1 SGHNT, CDR2 YENEEA. This CDR3 comprises 16 residues. Between the trimmed V and J ends, which lost 5 bases and 2 bases, there was a span of 18 bases.

The table lists this clonotype with many counts. J is TRBJ2-1 and V is TRBV18; D is perhaps TRBD2 (6 bases). CDR1 KGHSH and CDR2 LQKENI come from the germline V gene. Trimming shortened V by 3 bases and J by 8 bases, and 14 bases separated the two germline ends. The CDR3 sequence is 14 residues long. CDR3 in DNA: TGTGCCAGCTCACCGAGACTAGGCGGGGATGAGCAGTTCTTC. As protein: CASSPRLGGDEQFF.

This clonotype was observed many times. This chain links TRBV10-3 with TRBJ2-3, with TRBD2 identical over 8 bases. In germline, CDR1 is ENHRY, CDR2 SYGVKD. The CDR3 consists of 14 residues. Trimming took 8 bases from V and 4 from J; bases not matched to a gene: 8. The CDR3 spells CAIAPGLGADTQYF. The CDR3 nucleotides are TGTGCCATCGCACCGGGACTAGGAGCAGATACGCAGTATTTT.

The chain joins TRBV29-1 to TRBJ2-3; TRBD2 aligns across 12 bases. The germline gives CDR1 SQVTM, CDR2 ANQGSEA. J gave up 1 base and V 5 bases, and 10 bases lay outside the gene matches. The CDR3 has 17 amino acids. CDR3 in DNA: TGCAGCGTTCGACTAGCGGGAGTCCCCGGGGGCACAGATACGCAGTATTTT. As protein: CSVRLAGVPGGTDTQYF.

This clonotype was observed at least ten times. This chain's CDR3 is CASRPGGGGQTQYF. For the CDR3, the DNA is TGTGCCAGCAGACCCGGGGGAGGGGGGCAGACCCAGTACTTC. The chain uses TRBV28 and TRBJ2-5; D is perhaps TRBD2 (7 bases). CDR3 length: 14 amino acids. V was cut by 6 bases and J by 6 bases, with 17 bases left in between. Germline values: CDR1 MDHEN, CDR2 SYDVKM. Full variable domain (rest looked up from reference TRBV28 and TRBJ2-5): DVKVTQSSRYLVKRTGEKVFLECVQDMDHENMFWYRQDPGLGLRLIYFSYDVKMKEKGDIPEGYSVSREKKERFSLILESASTNQTSMYLCASRPGGGGQTQYFGPGTRLLVL.

This clonotype was counted at least ten times. The genes are TRBV2 and TRBJ2-5, with D perhaps TRBD1 (5 bases). There are 13 residues in the CDR3. Trimming cost V 7 bases and J 5 bases, with 14 bases left between them. The V gene's germline CDR1 is SNHLY and CDR2 FYNNEI. CDR3 nucleotides: TGTGCCAGCACCCTAAGGGGCCGGGAGACCCAGTACTTC. Its translation: CASTLRGRETQYF.

The chain combines TRBV9 with TRBJ2-2; 8 positions match TRBD1. This CDR3 comprises 17 residues. V shed 4 bases, J shed 2 bases, and the junction held 10 bases outside the gene matches. The germline V gene encodes CDR1 SGDLS and CDR2 YYNGEE. The DNA for the CDR3 is TGTGCCAGCAGCCCACACCGGACAGGGTCCAACACCGGGGAGCTGTTTTTT. Its protein product is CASSPHRTGSNTGELFF. The entire variable domain, with the rest obtained from reference TRBV9 and TRBJ2-2, is as follows: DSGVTQTPKHLITATGQRVTLRCSPRSGDLSVYWYQQSLDQGLQFLIQYYNGEERAKGNILERFSAQQFPDLHSELNLSSLELGDSALYFCASSPHRTGSNTGELFFGEGSRLTVL.

There are many counts of this clonotype. The rearrangement uses TRBV10-3 and TRBJ2-3; D gene unclear. V was trimmed by 8 bases and J by 2 bases, leaving 11 bases between them. CDR1 is ENHRY, CDR2 SYGVKD, per germline. The CDR3 has 13 amino acids. The CDR3 DNA follows: TGTGCCATCTGGAATTATGACACAGATACGCAGTATTTT. Its protein product is CAIWNYDTDTQYF.

In its sample, this clonotype was seen a few times. The gene calls are TRBV6-5 and TRBJ1-2, with D maybe TRBD1 (5 bases). V was pared by 2 bases and J by 4 bases, with 14 bases between. Per the germline V gene, CDR1 is MNHEY and CDR2 is SVGAGI. The CDR3 has 15 amino acids. In DNA form, the CDR3 reads TGTGCCAGCAGTTACCGGGGGAAGGGATCCTATGGCTACACCTTC. The encoded protein is CASSYRGKGSYGYTF.

This clonotype was counted at least ten times. This sequence joins TRBV20-1 and TRBJ1-1; D remains unclear. With 3 bases removed from V and 7 bases from J, the gap between germline ends came to 18 bases. This CDR3 is 14 amino acids long. The germline gives CDR1 DFQATT, CDR2 SNEGSKA (reference sequence). The CDR3 sequence is CSARTGLRANEAFF. The CDR3 DNA reads TGCAGTGCTAGGACGGGTCTTCGGGCTAATGAAGCTTTCTTT.

V and J are TRBV12-3 or TRBV12-4 and TRBJ2-1; 8 nucleotides agree with TRBD2. The CDR3 is 16 residues long. Germline trimming cut 6 bases from V and 7 bases from J; bases unmatched to any gene: 14. The CDR3: CASRPTGTRPQNEQFF. CDR3 coding DNA: TGTGCCAGCAGACCTACCGGGACTAGGCCCCAGAATGAGCAGTTCTTC.

This clonotype occurred many times. A junction end diverges from the germline sequence, so it may reflect a read error. The chain couples TRBV12-3 or TRBV12-4 to TRBJ2-2; D not certain. This CDR3 region has 14 residues. The CDR3 spells CACRRSANTGELFF. In DNA form, the CDR3 reads TGTGCCTGCAGACGGAGCGCGAACACCGGGGAGCTGTTTTTT.

Ten or more counts support this clonotype. This sequence joins TRBV2 and TRBJ2-3; D unresolved. Trimming cost V 0 bases and J 7 bases, with 8 bases left between them. Germline V gene lookup returns CDR1 SNHLY and CDR2 FYNNEI. The CDR3 spans 13 residues. The CDR3 nucleotides are TGTGCCAGCAGTGAAGCGCGGAGATATACGCAGTATTTT. This codes for CASSEARRYTQYF.

There are a few counts of this clonotype. The rearrangement uses TRBV9 and TRBJ1-4; D unresolved. The CDR3 is 13 residues long. Looked up from germline, CDR1 is SGDLS and CDR2 is YYNGEE. V lost 1 base, J lost 3 bases, and 4 bases lay in between. This CDR3 is CASSVSANEKLFF. For the CDR3, the DNA is TGTGCCAGCAGCGTATCAGCTAATGAAAAACTGTTTTTT.